The 4 T cell receptor beta chains given below trace back to one sample, sequenced in a study of T-cell reconstitution after alpha-beta-depleted transplantation in children. This sample's TCRbeta library carried unique molecular identifier barcodes. MiXCR, applied by TCRdb to the PCR reads, yields one record per CDR3 protein. The sample shows about 580,000 distinct CDR3 sequences, roughly 24% of them seen only once. Specimen: PBMCs, mostly from graft donor cells, collected 360 days after TCRalphabeta/CD19-depleted stem cell transplant. The receptors originated from a boy under two years old who had a stem cell transplant for acute myeloid leukemia, so the T cells may come from the graft donor.

This clonotype was observed at least ten times. This chain uses TRBV5-1 with TRBJ1-1, with D possibly matching TRBD1 (6 bases). CDR3 length: 15 amino acids. Deletions cut 4 bases from V and 3 bases from J, with 16 bases between. Germline V CDR1 and CDR2: SGHRS, YFSETQ. The CDR3 protein is CASSIGQGGDTEAFF. In nucleotides, the CDR3 is TGCGCCAGCAGCATCGGACAAGGGGGAGACACTGAAGCTTTCTTT.

CDR3 nucleotides: TGCAGTGCTAATCTTTTCAGGGGTACCAGTGAAAAACTGTTTTTT. Protein sequence: CSANLFRGTSEKLFF. The V and J genes are TRBV20-1 and TRBJ1-4; a weak D match, TRBD1 (6 bases). Trimming took 4 bases from V and 7 from J, leaving 19 bases between them. The CDR3 contains 15 residues. Germline assignment: CDR1 DFQATT and CDR2 SNEGSKA (reference sequence).

This clonotype was found many times. The chain couples TRBV7-9 to TRBJ1-1; a weak D match, TRBD1 (5 bases). The CDR3 has 14 amino acids. V lost 4 bases, J lost 1 base, and 10 bases lay in between. Germline values: CDR1 SEHNR, CDR2 FQNEAQ (reference sequence). CDR3 nucleotides: TGTGCCAGCAGCTCCTGGGACGGGAACACTGAAGCTTTCTTT. Its translation is CASSSWDGNTEAFF.

The V call is TRBV11-2, the J call TRBJ2-1; 12 positions agree with TRBD2. CDR3 length: 18 residues. With V trimmed by 2 bases and J by 1 base, 6 bases remained unmatched. Per the germline V gene, CDR1 is SGHAT and CDR2 is FQNNGV. In DNA, the CDR3 is TGTGCCAGCAGCTTAAGACTAGCGGGGGTGAGGTCCTACAATGAGCAGTTCTTC. The encoded protein is CASSLRLAGVRSYNEQFF.